This T cell receptor beta chain was captured in a study of blood T cell repertoires in COVID-19. Study as a whole: Whether acute or convalescent, the COVID-19 samples came from the United States, Italy and Spain.

Only in-frame clones appear in the TCRdb table, and some are missing; sequencing was by immunoSEQ multiplex PCR. Counted here are under 250,000 clones, around 78% occurring once; the ten biggest clones make up about 2.5%. The material sequenced was peripheral blood. This sequence was found in a woman in her 70s with active or convalescent COVID-19.

CDR3 region: CAWSMGGTGREQYF. CDR3 DNA sequence: TGTGCCTGGAGTATGGGTGGGACAGGGCGCGAGCAGTACTTC. The V call is TRBV30, the J call TRBJ2-7; 9 bases line up with TRBD1. Germline lookup yields CDR1 GTSNPN and CDR2 SVGIG (reference sequence). Germline trimming cut 2 bases from V and 6 bases from J; bases unmatched to any gene: 8. The CDR3 has 14 amino acids. The full variable domain, completed using reference TRBV30 and TRBJ2-7, is SQTIHQWPATLVQPVGSPLSLECTVEGTSNPNLYWYRQAAGRGLQLLFYSVGIGQISSEVPQNLSASRPQDRQFILSSKKLLLSDSGFYLCAWSMGGTGREQYFGPGTRLTVT.